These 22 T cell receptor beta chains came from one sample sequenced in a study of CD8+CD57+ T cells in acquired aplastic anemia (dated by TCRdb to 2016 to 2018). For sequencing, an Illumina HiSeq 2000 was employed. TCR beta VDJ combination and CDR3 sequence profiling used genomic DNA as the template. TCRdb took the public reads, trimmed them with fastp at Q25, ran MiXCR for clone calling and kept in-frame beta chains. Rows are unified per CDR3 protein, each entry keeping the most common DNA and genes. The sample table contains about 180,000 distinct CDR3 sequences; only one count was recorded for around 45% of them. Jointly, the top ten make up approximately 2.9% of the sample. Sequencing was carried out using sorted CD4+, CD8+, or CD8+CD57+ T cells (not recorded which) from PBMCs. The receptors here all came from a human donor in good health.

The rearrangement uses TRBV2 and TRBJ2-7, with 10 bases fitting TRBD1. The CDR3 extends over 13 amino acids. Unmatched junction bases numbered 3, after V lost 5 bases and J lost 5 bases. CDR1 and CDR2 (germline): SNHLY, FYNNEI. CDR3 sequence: CASSRQGANEQYF. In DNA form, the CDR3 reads TGTGCCAGCAGTCGACAGGGGGCTAACGAGCAGTACTTC.

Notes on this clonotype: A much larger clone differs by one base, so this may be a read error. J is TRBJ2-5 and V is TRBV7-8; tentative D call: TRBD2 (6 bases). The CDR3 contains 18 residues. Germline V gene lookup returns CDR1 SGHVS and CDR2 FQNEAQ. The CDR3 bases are TGTGCCAGCAGCTTACGCCCCCAGTTTAGCGGTCCTCAAGGGACCCAGTACTTC. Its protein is CASSLRPQFSGPQGTQYF.

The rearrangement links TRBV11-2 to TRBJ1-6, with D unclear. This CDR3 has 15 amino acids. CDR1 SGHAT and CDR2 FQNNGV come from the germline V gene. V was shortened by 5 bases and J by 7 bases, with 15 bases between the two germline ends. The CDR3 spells CASSPWTEKNSPLHF. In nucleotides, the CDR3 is TGTGCCAGCAGCCCCTGGACCGAAAAAAATTCACCCCTCCACTTT.

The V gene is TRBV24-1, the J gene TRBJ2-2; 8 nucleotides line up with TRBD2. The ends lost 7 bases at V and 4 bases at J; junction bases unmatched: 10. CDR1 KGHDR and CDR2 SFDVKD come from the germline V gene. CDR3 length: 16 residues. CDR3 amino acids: CATSEDGAGGTGELFF. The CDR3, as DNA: TGTGCCACCAGCGAGGATGGGGCGGGAGGCACCGGGGAGCTGTTTTTT.

CDR3 in amino acids: CATSRDHHNEQFF. For the CDR3, the DNA is TGTGCCACCAGCAGAGACCACCACAATGAGCAGTTCTTC. The V and J genes are TRBV15 and TRBJ2-1; D remains ambiguous. Trimming stripped 0 bases from V and 5 bases from J, with 5 bases between. The CDR3 is 13 residues long. In germline, CDR1 is LNHNV, CDR2 YYDKDF (reference sequence).

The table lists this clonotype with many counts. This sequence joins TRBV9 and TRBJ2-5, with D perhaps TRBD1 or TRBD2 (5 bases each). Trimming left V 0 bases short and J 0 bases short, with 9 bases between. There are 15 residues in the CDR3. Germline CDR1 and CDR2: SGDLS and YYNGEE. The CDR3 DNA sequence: TGTGCCAGCAGCGTAGATGGGACGTACCAAGAGACCCAGTACTTC. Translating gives CASSVDGTYQETQYF.

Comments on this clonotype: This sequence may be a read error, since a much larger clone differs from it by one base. The CDR3 sequence: CASSSPRDTTCEQYF. CDR3 DNA sequence: TGTGCCAGTAGTTCGCCCCGGGACACCACCTGCGAGCAGTACTTC. This rearrangement joins TRBV19 to TRBJ2-7, with D perhaps TRBD1 (6 bases). V lost 5 bases to trimming and J lost 6 bases, with 20 bases between them. The CDR3 runs to 15 residues. CDR1 is LNHDA, CDR2 SQIVND, per germline (reference sequence).

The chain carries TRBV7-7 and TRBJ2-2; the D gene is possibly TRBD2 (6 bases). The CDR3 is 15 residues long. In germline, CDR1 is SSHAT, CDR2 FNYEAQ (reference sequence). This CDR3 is CASGSVWGSAGELFF. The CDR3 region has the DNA TGTGCTAGCGGATCCGTTTGGGGTAGCGCCGGGGAGCTGTTTTTT.

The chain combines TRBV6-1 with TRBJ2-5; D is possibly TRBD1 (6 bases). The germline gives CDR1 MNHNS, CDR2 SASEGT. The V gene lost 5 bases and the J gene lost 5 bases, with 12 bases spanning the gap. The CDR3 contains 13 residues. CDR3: CASSMDSYETQYF. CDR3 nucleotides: TGTGCCAGCAGTATGGACAGCTATGAGACCCAGTACTTC.

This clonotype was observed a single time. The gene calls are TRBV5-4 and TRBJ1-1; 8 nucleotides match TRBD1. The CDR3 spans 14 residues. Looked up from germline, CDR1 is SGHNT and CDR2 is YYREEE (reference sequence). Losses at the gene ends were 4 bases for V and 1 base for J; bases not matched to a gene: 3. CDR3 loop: CASSKGQANTEAFF. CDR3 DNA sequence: TGTGCCAGCAGCAAGGGACAGGCGAACACTGAAGCTTTCTTT. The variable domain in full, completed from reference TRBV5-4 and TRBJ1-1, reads ETGVTQSPTHLIKTRGQQVTLRCSSQSGHNTVSWYQQALGQGPQFIFQYYREEENGRGNFPPRFSGLQFPNYSSELNVNALELDDSALYLCASSKGQANTEAFFGQGTRLTVV.

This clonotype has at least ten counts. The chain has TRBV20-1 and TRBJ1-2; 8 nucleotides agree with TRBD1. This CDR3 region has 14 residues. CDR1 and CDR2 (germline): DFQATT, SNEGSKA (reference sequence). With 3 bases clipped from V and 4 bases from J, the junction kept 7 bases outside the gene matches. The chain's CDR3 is CSARGAGGGYGYTF. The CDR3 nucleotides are TGCAGTGCTAGGGGCGCAGGGGGCGGCTATGGCTACACCTTC.

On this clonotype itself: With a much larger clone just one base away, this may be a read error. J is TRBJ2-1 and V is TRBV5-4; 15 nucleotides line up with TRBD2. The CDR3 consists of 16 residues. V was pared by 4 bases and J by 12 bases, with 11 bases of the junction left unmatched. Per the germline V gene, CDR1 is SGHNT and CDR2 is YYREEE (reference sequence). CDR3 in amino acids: CASSVGLAGGVDGQFF. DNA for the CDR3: TGTGCCAGCAGCGTGGGACTAGCGGGAGGCGTGGATGGGCAGTTCTTC.

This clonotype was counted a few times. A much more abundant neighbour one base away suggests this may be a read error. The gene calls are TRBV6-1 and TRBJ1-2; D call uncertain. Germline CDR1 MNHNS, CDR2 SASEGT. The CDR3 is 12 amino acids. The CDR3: CASSERVYDYTF. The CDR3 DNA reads TGTGCCAGCAGTGAAAGGGTCTATGACTACACCTTC.

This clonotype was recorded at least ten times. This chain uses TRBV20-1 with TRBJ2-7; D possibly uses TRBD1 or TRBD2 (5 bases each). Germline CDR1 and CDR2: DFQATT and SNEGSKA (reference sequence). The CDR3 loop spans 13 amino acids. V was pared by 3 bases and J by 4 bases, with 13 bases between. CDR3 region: CSARERGRYEQYF. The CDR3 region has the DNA TGCAGTGCTAGGGAGAGGGGACGTTACGAGCAGTACTTC.

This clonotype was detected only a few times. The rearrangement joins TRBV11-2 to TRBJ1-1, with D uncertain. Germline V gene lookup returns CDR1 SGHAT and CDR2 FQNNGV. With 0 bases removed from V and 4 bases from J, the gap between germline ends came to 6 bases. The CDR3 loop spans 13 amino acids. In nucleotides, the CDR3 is TGTGCCAGCAGCTTAGATTGGACCACTGAAGCTTTCTTT. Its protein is CASSLDWTTEAFF.

The DNA for the CDR3 is TGCAGCGTCGAATTGACTAGCGGGAGCTCCTACGAGCAGTACTTC. It specifies CSVELTSGSSYEQYF. The gene calls are TRBV29-1 and TRBJ2-7; 12 bases align to TRBD2. This CDR3 has 15 amino acids. Losses at the gene ends were 6 bases for V and 0 bases for J; bases not matched to a gene: 6. Per germline, CDR1 SQVTM and CDR2 ANQGSEA.

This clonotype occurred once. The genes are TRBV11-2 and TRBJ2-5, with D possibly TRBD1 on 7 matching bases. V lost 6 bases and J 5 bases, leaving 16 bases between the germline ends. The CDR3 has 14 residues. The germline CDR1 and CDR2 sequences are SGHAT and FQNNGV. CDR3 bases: TGTGCCAGCAGGCATGGAGGGGGCGCGGAGACCCAGTACTTC. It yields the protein CASRHGGGAETQYF. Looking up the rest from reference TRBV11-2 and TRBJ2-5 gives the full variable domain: EAGVAQSPRYKIIEKRQSVAFWCNPISGHATLYWYQQILGQGPKLLIQFQNNGVVDDSQLPKDRFSAERLKGVDSTLKIQPAKLEDSAVYLCASRHGGGAETQYFGPGTRLLVL.

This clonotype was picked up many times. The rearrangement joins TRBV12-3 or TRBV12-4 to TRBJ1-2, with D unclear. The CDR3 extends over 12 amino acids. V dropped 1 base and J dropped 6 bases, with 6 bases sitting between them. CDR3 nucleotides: TGTGCCAGCAGTTTAGTAAGGAATGGCTACACCTTC. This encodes CASSLVRNGYTF.

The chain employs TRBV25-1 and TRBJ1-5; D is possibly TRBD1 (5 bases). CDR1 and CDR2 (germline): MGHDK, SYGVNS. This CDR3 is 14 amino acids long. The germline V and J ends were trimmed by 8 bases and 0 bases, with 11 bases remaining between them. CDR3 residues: CASPGTDSNQPQHF. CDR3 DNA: TGTGCCAGCCCTGGGACGGATAGCAATCAGCCCCAGCATTTT.

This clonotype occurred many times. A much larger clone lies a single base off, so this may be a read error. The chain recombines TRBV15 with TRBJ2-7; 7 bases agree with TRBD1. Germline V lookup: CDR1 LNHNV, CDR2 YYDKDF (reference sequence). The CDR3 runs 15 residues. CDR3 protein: CATSRTTGSSHEQYF. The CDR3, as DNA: TGTGCCACCAGCAGGACGACAGGGAGCTCCCACGAGCAGTACTTC.

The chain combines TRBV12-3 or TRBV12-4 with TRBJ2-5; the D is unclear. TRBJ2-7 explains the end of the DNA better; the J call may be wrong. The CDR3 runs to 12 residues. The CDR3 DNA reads TGTGCCAGCCTCCCGATCCCCGCCGAGCAGTACTTC. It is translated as CASLPIPAEQYF.

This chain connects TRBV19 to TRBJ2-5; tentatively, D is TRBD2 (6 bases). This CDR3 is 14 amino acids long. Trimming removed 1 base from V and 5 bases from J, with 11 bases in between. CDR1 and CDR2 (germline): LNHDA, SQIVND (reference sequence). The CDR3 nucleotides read TGTGCCAGTAGTATAGTTTCGGGAGCGGAGACCCAGTACTTC. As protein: CASSIVSGAETQYF.